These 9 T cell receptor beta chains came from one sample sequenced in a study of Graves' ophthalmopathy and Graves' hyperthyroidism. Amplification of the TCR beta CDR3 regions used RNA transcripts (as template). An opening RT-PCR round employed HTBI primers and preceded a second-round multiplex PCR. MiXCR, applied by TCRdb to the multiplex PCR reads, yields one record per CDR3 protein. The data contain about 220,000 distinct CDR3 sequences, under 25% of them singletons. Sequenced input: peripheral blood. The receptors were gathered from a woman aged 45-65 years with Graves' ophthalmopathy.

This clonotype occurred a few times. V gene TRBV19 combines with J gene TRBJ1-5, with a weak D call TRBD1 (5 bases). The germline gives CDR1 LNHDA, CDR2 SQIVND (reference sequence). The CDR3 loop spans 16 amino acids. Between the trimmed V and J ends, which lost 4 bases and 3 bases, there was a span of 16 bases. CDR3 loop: CASSNTRKGLNQPQHF. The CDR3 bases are TGTGCCAGTAGTAACACAAGAAAGGGGCTCAATCAGCCCCAGCATTTT.

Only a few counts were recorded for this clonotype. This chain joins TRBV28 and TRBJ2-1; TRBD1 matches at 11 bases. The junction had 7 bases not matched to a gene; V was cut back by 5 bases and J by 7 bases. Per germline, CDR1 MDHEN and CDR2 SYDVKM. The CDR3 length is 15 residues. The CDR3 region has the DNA TGTGCCAGCAGTGAGGGACAGGGGGGGGTGAATGAGCAGTTCTTC. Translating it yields CASSEGQGGVNEQFF.

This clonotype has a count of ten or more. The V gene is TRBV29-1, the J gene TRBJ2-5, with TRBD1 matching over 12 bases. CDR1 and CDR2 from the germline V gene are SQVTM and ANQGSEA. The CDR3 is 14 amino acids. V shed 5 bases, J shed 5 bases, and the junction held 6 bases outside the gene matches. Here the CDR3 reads CSVRDRGPVETQYF. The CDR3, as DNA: TGCAGCGTTCGGGACAGGGGGCCAGTGGAGACCCAGTACTTC.

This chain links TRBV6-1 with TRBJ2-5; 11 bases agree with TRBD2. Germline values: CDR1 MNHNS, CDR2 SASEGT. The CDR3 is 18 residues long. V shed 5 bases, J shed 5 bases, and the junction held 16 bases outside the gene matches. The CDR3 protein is CASSPYGGIAGGPETQYF. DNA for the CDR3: TGTGCCAGCAGTCCTTACGGGGGGATAGCGGGAGGGCCGGAGACCCAGTACTTC.

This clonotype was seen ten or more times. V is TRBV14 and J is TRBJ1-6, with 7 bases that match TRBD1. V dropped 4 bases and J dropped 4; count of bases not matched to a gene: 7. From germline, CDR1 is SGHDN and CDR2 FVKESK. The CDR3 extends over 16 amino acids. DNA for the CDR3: TGTGCCAGCAGCCCCCGGACAGGAACTTATAATTCACCCCTCCACTTT. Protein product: CASSPRTGTYNSPLHF.

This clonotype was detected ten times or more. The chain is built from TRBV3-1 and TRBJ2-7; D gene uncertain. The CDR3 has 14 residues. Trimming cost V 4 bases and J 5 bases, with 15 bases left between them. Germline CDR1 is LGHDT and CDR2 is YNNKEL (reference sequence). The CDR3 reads CASSPGVGNHEQYF. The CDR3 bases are TGTGCCAGCAGCCCAGGCGTAGGGAACCACGAGCAGTACTTC.

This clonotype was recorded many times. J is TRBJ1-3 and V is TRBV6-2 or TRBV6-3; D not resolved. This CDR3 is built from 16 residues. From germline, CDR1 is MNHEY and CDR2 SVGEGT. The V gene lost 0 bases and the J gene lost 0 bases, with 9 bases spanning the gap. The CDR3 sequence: CASSYSWPGSGNTIYF. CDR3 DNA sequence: TGTGCCAGCAGTTACTCGTGGCCTGGCTCTGGAAACACCATATATTTT.

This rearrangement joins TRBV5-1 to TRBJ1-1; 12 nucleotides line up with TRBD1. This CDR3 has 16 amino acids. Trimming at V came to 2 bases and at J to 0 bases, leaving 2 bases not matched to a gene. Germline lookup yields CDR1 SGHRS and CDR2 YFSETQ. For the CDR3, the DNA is TGCGCCAGCAGCTTTGGGACAGGGGGCTTGAACACTGAAGCTTTCTTT. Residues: CASSFGTGGLNTEAFF.

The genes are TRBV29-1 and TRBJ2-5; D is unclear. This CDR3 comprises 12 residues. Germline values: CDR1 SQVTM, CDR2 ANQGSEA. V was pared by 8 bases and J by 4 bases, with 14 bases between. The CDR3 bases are TGCAGCTTTTATTTCTGGAGAGAGACCCAGTACTTC. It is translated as CSFYFWRETQYF.